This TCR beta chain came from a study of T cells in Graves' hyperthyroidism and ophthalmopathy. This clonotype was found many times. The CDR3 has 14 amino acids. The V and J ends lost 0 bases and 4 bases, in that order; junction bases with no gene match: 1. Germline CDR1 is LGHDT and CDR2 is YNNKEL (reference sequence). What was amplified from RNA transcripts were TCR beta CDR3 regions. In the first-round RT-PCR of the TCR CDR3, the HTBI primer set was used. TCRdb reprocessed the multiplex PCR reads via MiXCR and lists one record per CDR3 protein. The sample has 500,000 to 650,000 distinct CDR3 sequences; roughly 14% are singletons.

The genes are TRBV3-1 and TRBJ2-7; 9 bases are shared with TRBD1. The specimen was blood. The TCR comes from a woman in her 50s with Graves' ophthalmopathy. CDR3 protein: CASSQDDRGYEQYF. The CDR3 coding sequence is TGTGCCAGCAGCCAAGACGACAGGGGGTACGAGCAGTACTTC.